This T cell receptor beta chain emerged from a study of cytomegalovirus exposure and HLA in healthy donors. The study's findings and limits: Among the sequence variants, a highly shared cluster was likely an artifact of sequencing.

The PCR had 60 Vbeta and 13 Jbeta primers. Assay used: immunoSEQ multiplex PCR; TCRdb lists only in-frame clones, some missing. The data show around 150,000 clones, with more than 70% seen just once and around 4.9% held by the top ten. V was pared by 1 base and J by 2 bases, with 8 bases between. The V gene's germline CDR1 is LGHNT and CDR2 FRNRAP. The CDR3 has 14 residues. Notes on this clone: Its cognate antigen is unknown.

The sequence was collected from a male donor in good health and CMV-seronegative. The genes are TRBV12-5 and TRBJ1-2; tentatively, D is TRBD1 (6 bases). The source material was PBMCs. The chain's CDR3 is CASGLEQGNYGYTF. CDR3 bases: TGTGCTAGTGGTTTGGAGCAGGGGAACTATGGCTACACCTTC. The whole variable domain, filled in from reference TRBV12-5 and TRBJ1-2, reads DARVTQTPRHKVTEMGQEVTMRCQPILGHNTVFWYRQTMMQGLELLAYFRNRAPLDDSGMPKDRFSAEMPDATLATLKIQPSEPRDSAVYFCASGLEQGNYGYTFGSGTRLTVV.